Detailed here is one T cell receptor (beta chain). This entry belongs to a study of early stage breast cancer tumors. Germline lookup yields CDR1 ENHRY and CDR2 SYGVKD. Trimming cost V 3 bases and J 0 bases; bases outside gene matches: 5. The CDR3 runs 16 residues. Sequencing was performed with immunoSEQ multiplex PCR; in TCRdb, only in-frame clones are kept and a portion is missing. The table lists 20,000 to 30,000 clones, 65% to 75% of them singletons. The chain employs TRBV10-3 and TRBJ1-1, with 9 bases fitting TRBD1. The sequence was obtained from a person in their sixties with breast cancer. The material sequenced was breast tumor tissue. This CDR3 is CAISDRTGDLNTEAFF. The DNA of the CDR3 is TGTGCCATCAGTGATCGGACAGGGGATTTGAACACTGAAGCTTTCTTT.